This T cell receptor (beta chain) came from a study of identifying expanded T cells in peripheral blood. Profiled with immunoSEQ multiplex PCR; TCRdb holds only in-frame clones, not every one. This table has fewer than 110,000 clones, 87% appearing once. The CDR3 totals 14 residues. The chain has TRBV21-1 and TRBJ2-7. TRBV21-1 is flagged as a pseudogene. The sequenced sample was blood. The receptor's source is a person between 18 and 75 years old in good health. This chain's CDR3 is CASSKETTLYEQYF. The CDR3 DNA follows: TGTGCCAGCAGCAAAGAGACGACGCTCTACGAGCAGTACTTC.